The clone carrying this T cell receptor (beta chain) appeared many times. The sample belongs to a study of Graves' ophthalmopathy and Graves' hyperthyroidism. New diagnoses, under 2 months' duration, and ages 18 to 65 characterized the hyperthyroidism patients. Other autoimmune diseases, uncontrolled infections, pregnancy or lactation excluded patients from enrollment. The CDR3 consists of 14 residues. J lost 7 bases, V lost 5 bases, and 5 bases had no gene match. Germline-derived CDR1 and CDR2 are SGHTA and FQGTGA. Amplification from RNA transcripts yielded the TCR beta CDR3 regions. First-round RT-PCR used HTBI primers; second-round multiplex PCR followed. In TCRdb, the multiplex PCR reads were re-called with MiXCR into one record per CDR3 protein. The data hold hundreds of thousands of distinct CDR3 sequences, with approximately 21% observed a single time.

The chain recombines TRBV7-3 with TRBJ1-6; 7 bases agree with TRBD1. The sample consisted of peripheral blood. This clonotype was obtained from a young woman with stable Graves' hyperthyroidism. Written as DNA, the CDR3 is TGTGCCAGCAGCCAACAGGGGTTAAATTCACCCCTCCACTTT. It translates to CASSQQGLNSPLHF.